Listed below are T cell receptor beta chains from one sample, sequenced in a study of shared clonotypes between healthy human individuals. Data came from immunoSEQ multiplex PCR; TCRdb stores just in-frame clones and leaves some out. The table has 1.6 million or so clones, 96% seen once; the top ten hold approximately 1.1%. The specimen was naive CD4+ T cells sorted from blood. These TCRs come from a man aged 30-40 years in good health. The CDR3 runs from the conserved cysteine through the conserved F or W. Each record gives: clone size, V gene, J gene, D gene, CDR3 protein, CDR3 DNA. D genes are given only for firm matches. A clone size is listed for some rows: how often the clone was seen (once, few, many), or a class if it is expanded.

-	TRBV6-1	TRBJ2-7	-	CASRSRGSSEQYF	TGTGCCAGCAGATCCAGGGGATCCTCCGAGCAGTACTTC
once	TRBV6-5	TRBJ2-7	TRBD2	CASSKGLAGNYEQYF	TGTGCCAGCAGTAAAGGACTAGCGGGAAACTACGAGCAGTACTTC
-	TRBV6-6	TRBJ2-3	TRBD2	CASRNLAGGPPDTQYF	TGTGCCAGCAGAAACCTAGCGGGAGGGCCCCCCGATACGCAGTATTTT
-	TRBV28	TRBJ1-5	-	CASSGGRGNQPQHF	TGTGCCAGCAGTGGTGGACGAGGCAATCAGCCCCAGCATTTT
-	TRBV5-1	TRBJ2-7	-	CASSQPGRPYEQYF	TGCGCCAGCAGCCAACCGGGACGCCCCTACGAGCAGTACTTC
-	TRBV7-2	TRBJ2-7	TRBD1	CASSLTTGTSHEQYF	TGTGCCAGCAGCTTAACGACAGGGACATCTCACGAGCAGTACTTC
-	TRBV28	TRBJ1-4	-	CASTRPGARNEKLFF	TGTGCCAGCACTCGTCCGGGGGCGAGGAATGAAAAACTGTTTTTT
-	TRBV10-3	TRBJ2-1	-	CAISESARLARSSYNEQFF	TGTGCCATCAGTGAGTCGGCGAGGCTAGCTCGGAGCTCCTACAATGAGCAGTTCTTC
-	TRBV9	TRBJ2-5	-	CASSTRSGQETQYF	TGTGCCAGCAGCACCCGTAGCGGCCAAGAGACCCAGTACTTC
-	TRBV7-9	TRBJ2-3	-	CASSSGTPSTDTQYF	TGTGCCAGCAGCTCAGGGACTCCCAGCACAGATACGCAGTATTTT
-	TRBV25-1	TRBJ2-1	TRBD2	CASSEYRSSGYNEQFF	TGTGCCAGCAGTGAATATAGGTCTAGCGGATATAATGAGCAGTTCTTC
few	TRBV29-1	TRBJ2-3	TRBD2	CSVGLAGGAQYF	TGCAGCGTTGGACTAGCGGGAGGAGCGCAGTATTTT
-	TRBV29-1	TRBJ2-1	TRBD2	CSAQRGYNEQFF	TGCAGCGCCCAGCGGGGGTACAATGAGCAGTTCTTC
-	TRBV28	TRBJ1-1	-	CASRPRGGRNDTEAFF	TGTGCCAGCAGGCCCCGCGGGGGGAGGAACGACACTGAAGCTTTCTTT
once	TRBV9	TRBJ2-7	-	CASSVEGGREQYF	TGTGCCAGCAGCGTAGAGGGGGGTCGCGAGCAGTACTTC
-	TRBV11-3	TRBJ2-7	TRBD2	CASSLSGTSNYEQYF	TGTGCCAGCAGCCTATCCGGGACTAGTAACTACGAGCAGTACTTC
-	TRBV2	TRBJ2-3	TRBD2	CASSLVMSGGPMDTQYF	TGTGCCAGCAGCCTTGTCATGTCGGGAGGGCCTATGGATACGCAGTATTTT
-	TRBV6-4	TRBJ2-7	-	CASSGWDGRSYEQYF	TGTGCCAGCAGTGGCTGGGACGGCCGCTCCTACGAGCAGTACTTC
-	TRBV11-2	TRBJ2-7	TRBD2	CASRTGTSGNEQYF	TGTGCCAGCAGAACCGGGACTAGCGGGAACGAGCAGTACTTC
once	TRBV5-5	TRBJ1-1	-	CASSSRLGGSEAFF	TGTGCCAGCAGCTCGCGCTTGGGGGGTAGTGAAGCTTTCTTT
-	TRBV2	TRBJ2-1	-	CASSYDPNNEQFF	TGTGCCAGCAGCTACGACCCCAACAATGAGCAGTTCTTC
once	TRBV29-1	TRBJ2-3	-	CSERKGPGTDTQYF	TGCAGCGAGCGGAAGGGTCCGGGCACAGATACGCAGTATTTT
-	TRBV19	TRBJ2-3	-	CASSIDLLAADTQYF	TGTGCCAGTAGTATAGATCTATTGGCGGCAGATACGCAGTATTTT
-	TRBV28	TRBJ2-3	TRBD1	CASRSQGAGDTQYF	TGTGCCAGCAGGTCGCAGGGGGCGGGAGATACGCAGTATTTT
-	TRBV5-1	TRBJ2-5	-	CASSLEYWETQYF	TGCGCCAGCAGCTTGGAGTATTGGGAGACCCAGTACTTC
-	TRBV7-7	TRBJ2-5	-	CASSGQSGARGETQYF	TGTGCTAGCAGCGGCCAGTCAGGGGCGAGAGGGGAGACCCAGTACTTC
-	TRBV9	TRBJ2-2	-	CASSVDANTGELFF	TGTGCCAGCAGCGTAGATGCGAACACCGGGGAGCTGTTTTTT
-	TRBV6-1	TRBJ2-5	TRBD1	CASNPGGRVSLTQYF	TGTGCCAGCAACCCAGGGGGCCGGGTATCGTTGACCCAGTACTTC
-	TRBV25-1	TRBJ2-7	TRBD1	CASSDSGQGAHEQYF	TGTGCCAGCAGTGACTCGGGACAGGGGGCCCACGAGCAGTACTTC
-	TRBV30	TRBJ2-1	-	CALKGLFF	TGTGCCTTAAAAGGTCTGTTCTTC
-	TRBV9	TRBJ2-3	-	CASSPPVGADTQYF	TGTGCCAGCAGCCCTCCCGTTGGTGCAGATACGCAGTATTTT
-	TRBV7-9	TRBJ2-3	-	CASSFTGSSSTDTQYF	TGTGCCAGCAGCTTTACAGGATCCTCTAGCACAGATACGCAGTATTTT
-	TRBV9	TRBJ2-2	TRBD1	CASSARMTGTNTGELFF	TGTGCCAGCAGCGCGAGAATGACAGGGACGAACACCGGGGAGCTGTTTTTT
-	TRBV19	TRBJ1-5	TRBD1	CASSIRGPGLNQPQHF	TGTGCCAGTAGTATCAGGGGGCCGGGCCTCAATCAGCCCCAGCATTTT
-	TRBV28	TRBJ1-4	-	CASSLPGATNEKLFF	TGTGCCAGCAGTTTACCAGGGGCAACTAATGAAAAACTGTTTTTT
few	TRBV29-1	TRBJ2-3	-	CSGARRAVQDTQYF	TGCAGCGGGGCCCGCAGGGCAGTCCAAGATACGCAGTATTTT
-	TRBV7-9	TRBJ2-3	-	CASSFLASGTDTQYF	TGTGCCAGCAGCTTCTTGGCTAGCGGCACAGATACGCAGTATTTT
few	TRBV11-2	TRBJ2-2	-	CASSLTNTGELFF	TGTGCCAGCAGCTTAACCAATACCGGGGAGCTGTTTTTT
-	TRBV30	TRBJ1-2	TRBD1	CAWSLGDRAGYTF	TGTGCCTGGAGTTTAGGGGACAGGGCCGGGTACACCTTC
-	TRBV6-6	TRBJ1-4	-	CASAPVPLTEKLFF	TGTGCCAGCGCGCCAGTGCCCCTGACTGAAAAACTGTTTTTT
once	TRBV10-2	TRBJ1-4	-	CASSDLEATNEKLFF	TGCGCCAGCAGTGACTTGGAAGCAACTAATGAAAAACTGTTTTTT
-	TRBV7-9	TRBJ2-7	-	CASSLTVGRQNAHEQYF	TGTGCCAGCAGCCTAACGGTGGGGCGACAGAATGCCCACGAGCAGTACTTC
-	TRBV6-1	TRBJ2-7	TRBD2	CASSGPGRGNYEQYF	TGTGCCAGCAGTGGACCCGGGAGGGGGAACTACGAGCAGTACTTC
-	TRBV10-1	TRBJ2-2	-	CASSTTGTSNTGELFF	TGCGCCAGCAGTACGACCGGGACGAGTAACACCGGGGAGCTGTTTTTT
-	TRBV29-1	TRBJ2-1	TRBD2	CSVQRASGMNNEQFF	TGCAGCGTTCAAAGGGCTAGCGGGATGAACAATGAGCAGTTCTTC
-	TRBV2	TRBJ2-6	-	CASSEWGSGANVLTF	TGTGCCAGCAGTGAATGGGGGTCTGGGGCCAACGTCCTGACTTTC
-	TRBV7-9	TRBJ1-1	TRBD1	CASSLGDRGRDGNTEAFF	TGTGCCAGCAGCTTAGGGGACAGGGGGCGGGATGGGAACACTGAAGCTTTCTTT
once	TRBV11-3	TRBJ1-1	TRBD1	CASSSGQGELNTEAFF	TGTGCCAGCAGCTCGGGACAGGGAGAACTGAACACTGAAGCTTTCTTT
-	TRBV11-2	TRBJ2-7	TRBD2	CASSLDGGYEQYF	TGTGCCAGCAGCTTAGACGGGGGGTACGAGCAGTACTTC
-	TRBV2	TRBJ2-3	-	CASRVGLLLTTDTQYF	TGTGCCAGCAGGGTAGGACTACTACTTACCACAGATACGCAGTATTTT
-	TRBV7-8	TRBJ1-5	TRBD1	CASSNRQGESNQPQHF	TGTGCCAGCAGCAACAGACAGGGGGAGAGCAATCAGCCCCAGCATTTT
-	TRBV11-2	TRBJ2-7	-	CASSLAGTYEQYF	TGTGCCAGCAGCTTGGCAGGTACCTACGAGCAGTACTTC
-	TRBV19	TRBJ1-5	-	CASRDPGLGNQPQHF	TGTGCCAGTAGGGACCCAGGGCTCGGAAATCAGCCCCAGCATTTT
-	TRBV13	TRBJ2-7	TRBD2	CASSFSTSGRGYEQYF	TGTGCCAGCAGCTTCTCAACTAGCGGGAGGGGGTACGAGCAGTACTTC
-	TRBV7-2	TRBJ1-3	TRBD1	CASSSRTGYGNTIYF	TGTGCCAGCAGCTCGAGGACAGGGTATGGAAACACCATATATTTT
-	TRBV7-9	TRBJ2-7	TRBD2	CASTFSGGSYEQYF	TGTGCCAGCACCTTTTCGGGGGGGTCCTACGAGCAGTACTTC
once	TRBV4-3	TRBJ2-7	-	CASSQEVGSNYEQYF	TGCGCCAGCAGCCAAGAGGTAGGCAGCAACTACGAGCAGTACTTC
-	TRBV4-3	TRBJ2-1	-	CASSQETRLNEQFF	TGCGCCAGCAGCCAAGAAACCCGGCTCAATGAGCAGTTCTTC
-	TRBV28	TRBJ1-3	-	CASSPSRGGSGNTIYF	TGTGCCAGCAGTCCTAGCCGGGGGGGCTCTGGAAACACCATATATTTT
-	TRBV11-2	TRBJ2-3	TRBD2	CASSPGGIRTDTQYF	TGTGCCAGCAGCCCGGGGGGAATTAGAACAGATACGCAGTATTTT